This T cell receptor (beta chain) was profiled in a study of response to subunit inactivated influenza vaccine. General study results and limits: It was the authors' suggestion that each seasonal influenza vaccination recruits few new T cells.

CDR1 is MDHEN, CDR2 SYDVKM, per germline. The CDR3 runs to 18 residues. TCRdb processed the RT-PCR reads anew with MiXCR; each CDR3 protein has one entry. The sample records over 150,000 distinct CDR3 sequences, nearly 9.5% being singletons. Concerning this clonotype: Its matching antigen is unknown. Being one base from a much bigger clone, this may be a read error.

This chain connects TRBV28 to TRBJ1-3; D ambiguous. The sequence came from a man in his fifties or sixties who received an inactivated influenza vaccine. Sample: non-naive T cells sorted from PBMCs, taken on the day of vaccination. The CDR3 loop reads CATSLFWPERTPGNTIYF. DNA of the CDR3: TGTGCCACCAGTTTATTTTGGCCCGAACGAACCCCTGGAAACACCATATATTTT.